This entry lists 16 T cell receptor beta chains sequenced from one sample in a study of blood T cell repertoires in COVID-19. Clones were read by immunoSEQ multiplex PCR, and TCRdb kept only the in-frame ones, dropping some. The sample consists of 150,000 to 200,000 clones, roughly nine tenths of them appearing once. The sample taken for sequencing was peripheral blood. The receptors derive from a man aged 55 to 70 with active or convalescent COVID-19.

The rearrangement joins TRBV5-6 to TRBJ2-3, with 8 bases matching TRBD1. Unmatched junction bases numbered 5, after V lost 0 bases and J lost 5 bases. The germline CDR1 and CDR2 sequences are SGHDT and YYEEEE. The CDR3 spans 15 residues. CDR3 coding DNA: TGTGCCAGCAGCTTGGGACAGGGGTTCAGAGATACGCAGTATTTT. Protein: CASSLGQGFRDTQYF.

V usage is TRBV6-5 and J usage is TRBJ1-3; 7 nucleotides align to TRBD1. This CDR3 is built from 15 residues. Looked up from germline, CDR1 is MNHEY and CDR2 is SVGAGI. Trimming removed 4 bases from V and 1 base from J; junction bases left unmatched: 4. The CDR3 region is CASSLQTGSGNTIYF. CDR3 DNA sequence: TGTGCCAGCAGTTTACAGACAGGGTCTGGAAACACCATATATTTT.

The rearrangement uses TRBV3-1 (or the pseudogene TRBV3-2) and TRBJ2-2, with 13 bases lining up with TRBD2. Germline V gives CDR1 LGHDT, CDR2 YNNKEL (reference sequence). The V segment lost 8 bases and the J segment 9 bases; nucleotides outside the gene matches: 6. This CDR3 comprises 14 residues. CDR3 nucleotides: TGTGCCAGCGGACTAGCGGGGGATCACCGGGAGCTGTTTTTT. Translation gives CASGLAGDHRELFF.

This chain joins TRBV13 and TRBJ2-7, with 8 bases matching TRBD1. The germline V gene encodes CDR1 PRHDT and CDR2 FYEKMQ (reference sequence). There are 16 residues in the CDR3. V gave up 4 bases and J gave up 0 bases; unmatched junction bases: 8. CDR3 sequence reads: CASSSEGRGPSYEQYF. The CDR3 coding sequence is TGTGCCAGCAGCTCCGAGGGCAGGGGGCCCTCCTACGAGCAGTACTTC.

This clone was seen only once. V is TRBV30 and J is TRBJ1-6, with 9 nucleotides matching TRBD1. The CDR3 runs 14 residues. Germline values: CDR1 GTSNPN, CDR2 SVGIG (reference sequence). V lost 1 base and J lost 9; bases outside the gene matches: 4. CDR3 bases: TGTGCCTGGAGTGCGGGGACAGGGAGTTCACCCCTCCACTTT. Translated, it gives CAWSAGTGSSPLHF.

CDR3 sequence reads: CASSFSPSGGSREQFF. DNA for the CDR3: TGTGCCAGCAGCTTTTCCCCTAGCGGGGGATCGAGAGAGCAGTTCTTC. The chain is built from TRBV11-1 and TRBJ2-1, with 10 bases fitting TRBD2. Germline CDR1 SGHAT, CDR2 FQDESV (reference sequence). Trimming at V came to 3 bases and at J to 10 bases, leaving 12 bases not matched to a gene. The CDR3 consists of 16 residues.

The V and J genes are TRBV3-1 (or the pseudogene TRBV3-2) and TRBJ1-2; 8 bases are shared with TRBD1. Germline assignment: CDR1 LGHDT and CDR2 YNNKEL (reference sequence). This CDR3 has 13 amino acids. Germline trimming cut 4 bases from V and 7 bases from J; bases unmatched to any gene: 5. The CDR3 reads CASSLGQGFGYTF. CDR3 nucleotides: TGTGCCAGCAGCCTCGGACAGGGTTTTGGCTACACCTTC.

V gene TRBV10-3 combines with J gene TRBJ2-3; D is undetermined. V lost 0 bases, J lost 2 bases, and 18 bases lay in between. The germline CDR1 and CDR2 sequences are ENHRY and SYGVKD. The CDR3 totals 18 residues. The CDR3 DNA follows: TGTGCCATCAGTGAGTCGCCCTACTCCCTCCTACTCACAGATACGCAGTATTTT. Protein sequence: CAISESPYSLLLTDTQYF.

The chain combines TRBV11-2 with TRBJ1-2, with 7 bases identical to TRBD1. V lost 5 bases, J lost 7 bases, and 10 bases stayed unmatched. The V gene's germline CDR1 is SGHAT and CDR2 FQNNGV. This CDR3 spans 14 amino acids. CDR3 in amino acids: CASSLPNRGGGYTF. CDR3 DNA: TGTGCCAGCAGCCTCCCGAACAGGGGTGGTGGCTACACCTTC.

The rearrangement links TRBV5-1 to TRBJ2-6; 9 bases line up with TRBD1. V lost 5 bases to trimming and J lost 2 bases; unmatched junction nucleotides: 5. The CDR3 sequence is 16 residues long. CDR1 SGHRS and CDR2 YFSETQ come from the germline V gene. CDR3 sequence: CASSTTGGAGANVLTF. In nucleotides, the CDR3 is TGCGCCAGCAGTACTACAGGGGGCGCTGGGGCCAACGTCCTGACTTTC.

This clone was observed once. The chain joins TRBV20-1 to TRBJ2-1; 8 bases agree with TRBD2. Losses at the gene ends were 3 bases for V and 9 bases for J; bases not matched to a gene: 7. The CDR3 totals 13 residues. Looked up from germline, CDR1 is DFQATT and CDR2 is SNEGSKA (reference sequence). This CDR3 reads CSASRGGTGEQFF. In nucleotides, the CDR3 is TGCAGTGCTAGTCGGGGGGGTACCGGTGAGCAGTTCTTC.

V and J are TRBV10-3 and TRBJ2-3; 12 bases line up with TRBD2. Germline assignment: CDR1 ENHRY and CDR2 SYGVKD. This CDR3 contains 20 residues. V lost 3 bases, J lost 4 bases, and 17 bases stayed unmatched. The CDR3 bases are TGTGCCATCAGTGATGCGACTAGCGGGGGCCCGTTTGAGTTGTCAGATACGCAGTATTTT. It codes for CAISDATSGGPFELSDTQYF.

The genes are TRBV10-2 and TRBJ2-5; a weak D match, TRBD2 (6 bases). Germline V gene data show CDR1 as WSHSY and CDR2 as SAAADI. Trimming removed 3 bases from V and 3 bases from J, with 14 bases in between. CDR3 size: 15 residues. CDR3 sequence reads: CASSDGGTLKETQYF. The DNA for the CDR3 is TGCGCCAGCAGTGATGGGGGGACTCTAAAAGAGACCCAGTACTTC.

This chain uses TRBV7-7 with TRBJ2-5, with 8 bases lining up with TRBD1. This CDR3 region has 15 residues. The V and J ends lost 1 base and 5 bases, in that order; junction bases with no gene match: 6. CDR1 and CDR2 (germline): SSHAT, FNYEAQ (reference sequence). CDR3 residues: CASSLGPGGRETQYF. The CDR3 DNA reads TGTGCCAGCAGCTTAGGGCCAGGGGGCAGGGAGACCCAGTACTTC. Looking up the rest from reference TRBV7-7 and TRBJ2-5 gives the full variable domain: GAGVSQSPRYKVTKRGQDVTLRCDPISSHATLYWYQQALGQGPEFLTYFNYEAQPDKSGLPSDRFSAERPEGSISTLTIQRTEQRDSAMYRCASSLGPGGRETQYFGPGTRLLVL.

The gene calls are TRBV20-1 and TRBJ2-1; possible D gene TRBD1, 5 bases. The CDR3 totals 11 residues. CDR1 DFQATT and CDR2 SNEGSKA come from the germline V gene (reference sequence). CDR3 nucleotide sequence: TGCAGCCCTAAAAGGGGCAATGAGCAGTTCTTC. As protein: CSPKRGNEQFF.

This chain connects TRBV10-3 to TRBJ1-2, with D perhaps matching TRBD1 (5 bases). V lost 6 bases to trimming and J lost 9 bases, with 11 bases between them. Germline assignment: CDR1 ENHRY and CDR2 SYGVKD. This CDR3 has 11 residues. The CDR3 region has the DNA TGTGCCATCAGGGGGGGGAGTAGCTACACCTTC. Translating it yields CAIRGGSSYTF.